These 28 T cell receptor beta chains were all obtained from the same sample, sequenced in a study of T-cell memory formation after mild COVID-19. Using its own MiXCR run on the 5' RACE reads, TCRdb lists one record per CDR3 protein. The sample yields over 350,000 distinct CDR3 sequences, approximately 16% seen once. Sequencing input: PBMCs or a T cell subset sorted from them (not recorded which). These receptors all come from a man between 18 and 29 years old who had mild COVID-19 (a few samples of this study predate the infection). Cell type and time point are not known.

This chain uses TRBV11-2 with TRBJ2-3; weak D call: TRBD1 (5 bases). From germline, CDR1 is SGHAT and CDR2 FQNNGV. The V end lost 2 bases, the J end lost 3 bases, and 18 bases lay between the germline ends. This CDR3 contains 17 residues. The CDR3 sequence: CASSLRIDGARTDTQYF. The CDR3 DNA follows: TGTGCCAGCAGCTTAAGGATTGATGGGGCGCGGACAGATACGCAGTATTTT. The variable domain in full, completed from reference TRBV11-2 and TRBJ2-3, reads EAGVAQSPRYKIIEKRQSVAFWCNPISGHATLYWYQQILGQGPKLLIQFQNNGVVDDSQLPKDRFSAERLKGVDSTLKIQPAKLEDSAVYLCASSLRIDGARTDTQYFGPGTRLTVL.

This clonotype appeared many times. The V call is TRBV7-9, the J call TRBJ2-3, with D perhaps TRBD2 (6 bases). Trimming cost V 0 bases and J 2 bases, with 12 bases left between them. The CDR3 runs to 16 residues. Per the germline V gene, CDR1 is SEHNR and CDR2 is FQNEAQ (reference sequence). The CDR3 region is CASSLALAENTDTQYF. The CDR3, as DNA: TGTGCCAGCAGCTTAGCGTTAGCGGAGAACACAGATACGCAGTATTTT.

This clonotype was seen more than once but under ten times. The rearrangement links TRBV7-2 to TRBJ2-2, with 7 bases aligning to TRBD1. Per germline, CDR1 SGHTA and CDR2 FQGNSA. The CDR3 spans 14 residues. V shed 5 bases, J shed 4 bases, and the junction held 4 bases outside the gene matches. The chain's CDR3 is CASSNGQVTGELFF. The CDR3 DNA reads TGTGCCAGCAGCAATGGACAGGTCACCGGGGAGCTGTTTTTT.

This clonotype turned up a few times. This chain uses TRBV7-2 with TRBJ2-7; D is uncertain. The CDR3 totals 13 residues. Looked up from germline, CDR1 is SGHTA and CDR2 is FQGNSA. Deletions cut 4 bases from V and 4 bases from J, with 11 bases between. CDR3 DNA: TGTGCCAGCAGCTACGGAGACGGGTACGAGCAGTACGTC. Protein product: CASSYGDGYEQYV.

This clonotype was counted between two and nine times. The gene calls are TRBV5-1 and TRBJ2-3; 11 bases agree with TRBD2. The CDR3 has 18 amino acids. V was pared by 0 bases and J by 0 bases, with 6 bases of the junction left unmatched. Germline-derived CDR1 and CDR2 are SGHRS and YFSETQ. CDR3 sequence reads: CASSLAATSGVSTDTQYF. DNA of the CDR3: TGCGCCAGCAGCTTGGCCGCGACTAGCGGGGTTAGCACAGATACGCAGTATTTT.

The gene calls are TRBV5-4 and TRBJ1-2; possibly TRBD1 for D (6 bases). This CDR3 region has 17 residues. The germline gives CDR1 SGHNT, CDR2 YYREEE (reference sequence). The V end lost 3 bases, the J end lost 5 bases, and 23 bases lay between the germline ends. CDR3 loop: CASSWPGTQSGVYGYTF. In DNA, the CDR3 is TGTGCCAGCAGCTGGCCCGGGACACAATCAGGGGTGTATGGCTACACCTTC.

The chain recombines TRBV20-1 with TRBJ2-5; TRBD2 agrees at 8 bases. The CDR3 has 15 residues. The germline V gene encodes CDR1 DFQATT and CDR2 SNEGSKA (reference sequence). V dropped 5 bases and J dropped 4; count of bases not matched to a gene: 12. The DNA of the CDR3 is TGCAGTGCTCCCGAGGCGGGGGGCGCGGGAGAGACCCAGTACTTC. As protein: CSAPEAGGAGETQYF.

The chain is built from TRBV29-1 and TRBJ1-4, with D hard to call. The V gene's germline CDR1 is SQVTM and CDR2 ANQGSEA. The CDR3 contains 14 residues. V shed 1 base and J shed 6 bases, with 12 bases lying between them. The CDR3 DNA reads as TGCAGCGTTGAAGGGTCGTCAGTCCATGAAAAACTGTTTTTT. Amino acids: CSVEGSSVHEKLFF.

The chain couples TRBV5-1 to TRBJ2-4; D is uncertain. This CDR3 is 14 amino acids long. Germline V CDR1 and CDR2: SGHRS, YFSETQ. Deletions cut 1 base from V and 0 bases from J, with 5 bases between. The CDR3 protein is CASSLTVAKNIQYF. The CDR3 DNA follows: TGCGCCAGCAGCTTGACTGTAGCCAAAAACATTCAGTACTTC.

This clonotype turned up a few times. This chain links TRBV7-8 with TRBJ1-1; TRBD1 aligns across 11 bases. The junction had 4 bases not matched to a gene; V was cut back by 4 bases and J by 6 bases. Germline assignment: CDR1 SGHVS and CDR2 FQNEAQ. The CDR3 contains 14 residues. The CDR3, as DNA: TGTGCCAGCAGCTGGGACAGGGGGGAACCTGAAGCTTTCTTT. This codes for CASSWDRGEPEAFF.

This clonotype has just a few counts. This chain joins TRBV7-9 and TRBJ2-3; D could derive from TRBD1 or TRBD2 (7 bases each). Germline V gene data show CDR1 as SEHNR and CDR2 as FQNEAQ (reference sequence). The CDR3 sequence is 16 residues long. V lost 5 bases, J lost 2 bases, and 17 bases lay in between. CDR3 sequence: CASSLQGRANTDTQYF. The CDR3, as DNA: TGTGCCAGCAGCCTACAGGGGAGGGCGAACACAGATACGCAGTATTTT.

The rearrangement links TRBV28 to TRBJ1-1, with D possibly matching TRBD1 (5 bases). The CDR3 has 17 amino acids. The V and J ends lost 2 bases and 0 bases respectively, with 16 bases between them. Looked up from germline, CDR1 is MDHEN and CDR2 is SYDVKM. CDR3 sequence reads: CASSLPGQRKLNTEAFF. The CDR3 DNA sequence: TGTGCCAGCAGTTTACCGGGGCAGAGGAAATTGAACACTGAAGCTTTCTTT.

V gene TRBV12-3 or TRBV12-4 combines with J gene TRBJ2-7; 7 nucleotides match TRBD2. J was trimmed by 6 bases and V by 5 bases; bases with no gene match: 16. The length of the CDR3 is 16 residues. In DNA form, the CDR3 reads TGTGCCAGCAGTACGCGGCCTCCAGCGGGGTTTGGCGAGCAGTACTTC. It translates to CASSTRPPAGFGEQYF.

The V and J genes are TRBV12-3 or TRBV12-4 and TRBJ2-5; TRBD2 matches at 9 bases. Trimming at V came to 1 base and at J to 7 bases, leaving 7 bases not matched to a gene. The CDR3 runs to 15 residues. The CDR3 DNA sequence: TGTGCCAGCAGTTTAGGGATAGCGGGGGTGAGGACCCAGTACTTC. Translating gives CASSLGIAGVRTQYF.

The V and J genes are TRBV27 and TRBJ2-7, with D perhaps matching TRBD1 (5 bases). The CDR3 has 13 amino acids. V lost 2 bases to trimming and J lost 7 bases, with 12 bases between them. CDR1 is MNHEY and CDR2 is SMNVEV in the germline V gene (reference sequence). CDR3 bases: TGTGCCAGCAGTTTAATTCCAGGGCGTGAGCAGTACGTC. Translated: CASSLIPGREQYV.

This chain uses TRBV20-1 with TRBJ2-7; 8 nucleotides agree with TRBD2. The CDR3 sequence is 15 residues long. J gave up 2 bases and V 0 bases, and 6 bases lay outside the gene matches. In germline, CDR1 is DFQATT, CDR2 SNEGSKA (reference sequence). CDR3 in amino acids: CSARDRGLATYEQYF. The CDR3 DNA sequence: TGCAGTGCTAGAGACCGAGGACTAGCCACCTACGAGCAGTACTTC.

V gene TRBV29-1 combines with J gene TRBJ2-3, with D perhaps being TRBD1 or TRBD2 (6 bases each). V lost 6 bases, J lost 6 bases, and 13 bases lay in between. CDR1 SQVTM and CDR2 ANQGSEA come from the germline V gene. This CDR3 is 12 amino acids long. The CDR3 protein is CSVALGGDTQYF. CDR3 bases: TGCAGCGTCGCTCTGGGGGGCGATACGCAGTATTTT.

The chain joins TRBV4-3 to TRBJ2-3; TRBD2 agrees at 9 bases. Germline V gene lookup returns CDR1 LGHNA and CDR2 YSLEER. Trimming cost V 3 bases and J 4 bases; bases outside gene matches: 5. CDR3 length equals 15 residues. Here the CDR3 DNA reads TGCGCCAGCAGCCAGACAGGACTAGCGCCAGATACGCAGTATTTT. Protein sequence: CASSQTGLAPDTQYF.

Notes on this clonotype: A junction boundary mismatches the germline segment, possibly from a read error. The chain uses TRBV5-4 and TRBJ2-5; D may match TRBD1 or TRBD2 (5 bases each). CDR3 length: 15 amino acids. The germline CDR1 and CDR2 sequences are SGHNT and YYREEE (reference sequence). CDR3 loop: CDSSLGERGQETQYF. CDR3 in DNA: TGTGACAGCAGCTTGGGGGAGAGGGGCCAAGAGACCCAGTACTTC. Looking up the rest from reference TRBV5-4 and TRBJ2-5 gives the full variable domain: ETGVTQSPTHLIKTRGQQVTLRCSSQSGHNTVSWYQQALGQGPQFIFQYYREEENGRGNFPPRFSGLQFPNYSSELNVNALELDDSALYLCDSSLGERGQETQYFGPGTRLLVL.

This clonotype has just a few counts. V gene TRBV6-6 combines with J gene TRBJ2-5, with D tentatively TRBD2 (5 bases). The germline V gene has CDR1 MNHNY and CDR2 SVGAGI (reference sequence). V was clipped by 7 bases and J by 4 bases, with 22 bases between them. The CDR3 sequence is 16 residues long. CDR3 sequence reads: CASTPRRGLVGETQYF. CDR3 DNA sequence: TGTGCCAGCACTCCGAGGCGCGGGCTGGTCGGAGAGACCCAGTACTTC.

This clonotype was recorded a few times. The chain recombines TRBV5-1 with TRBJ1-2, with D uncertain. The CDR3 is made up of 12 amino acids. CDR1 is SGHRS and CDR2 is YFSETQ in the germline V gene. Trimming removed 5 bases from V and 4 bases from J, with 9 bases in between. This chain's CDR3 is CASRKEGYGYTF. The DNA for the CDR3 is TGCGCCAGCAGAAAGGAAGGCTATGGCTACACCTTC.

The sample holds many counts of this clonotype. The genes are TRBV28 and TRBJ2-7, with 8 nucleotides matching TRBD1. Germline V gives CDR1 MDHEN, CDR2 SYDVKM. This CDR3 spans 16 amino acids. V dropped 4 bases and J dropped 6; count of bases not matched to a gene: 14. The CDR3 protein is CASSSVDRGPRGEQYF. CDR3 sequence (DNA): TGTGCCAGCAGTTCGGTCGACAGGGGTCCGCGGGGCGAGCAGTACTTC.

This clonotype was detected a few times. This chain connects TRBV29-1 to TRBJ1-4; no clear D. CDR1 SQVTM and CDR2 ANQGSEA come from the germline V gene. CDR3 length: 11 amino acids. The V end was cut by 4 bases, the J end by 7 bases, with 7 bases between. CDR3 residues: CSVGEVEKLFF. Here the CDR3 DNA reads TGCAGCGTTGGGGAGGTTGAAAAACTGTTTTTT.

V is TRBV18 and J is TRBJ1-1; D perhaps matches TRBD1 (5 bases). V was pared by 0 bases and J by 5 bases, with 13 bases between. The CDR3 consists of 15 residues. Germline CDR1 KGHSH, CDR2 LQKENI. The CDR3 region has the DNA TGTGCCAGCTCACCACCTATCCAGGGACGTACTGAAGCTTTCTTT. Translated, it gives CASSPPIQGRTEAFF. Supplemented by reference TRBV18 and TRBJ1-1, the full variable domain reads NAGVMQNPRHLVRRRGQEARLRCSPMKGHSHVYWYRQLPEEGLKFMVYLQKENIIDESGMPKERFSAEFPKEGPSILRIQQVVRGDSAAYFCASSPPIQGRTEAFFGQGTRLTVV.

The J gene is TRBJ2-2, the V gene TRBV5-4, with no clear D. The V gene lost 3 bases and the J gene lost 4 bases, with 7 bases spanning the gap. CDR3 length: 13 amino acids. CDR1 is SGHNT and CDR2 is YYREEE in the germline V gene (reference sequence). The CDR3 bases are TGTGCCAGCAGCTACACTTCCACCGGGGAGCTGTTTTTT. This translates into CASSYTSTGELFF. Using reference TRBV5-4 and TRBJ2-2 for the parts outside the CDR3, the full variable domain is ETGVTQSPTHLIKTRGQQVTLRCSSQSGHNTVSWYQQALGQGPQFIFQYYREEENGRGNFPPRFSGLQFPNYSSELNVNALELDDSALYLCASSYTSTGELFFGEGSRLTVL.

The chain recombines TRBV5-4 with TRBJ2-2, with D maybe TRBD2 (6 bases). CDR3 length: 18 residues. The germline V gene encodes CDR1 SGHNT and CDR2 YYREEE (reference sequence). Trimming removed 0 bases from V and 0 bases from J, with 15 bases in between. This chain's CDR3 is CASSLGAAGSTNTGELFF. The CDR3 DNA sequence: TGTGCCAGCAGCTTGGGCGCGGCGGGGTCCACGAACACCGGGGAGCTGTTTTTT.

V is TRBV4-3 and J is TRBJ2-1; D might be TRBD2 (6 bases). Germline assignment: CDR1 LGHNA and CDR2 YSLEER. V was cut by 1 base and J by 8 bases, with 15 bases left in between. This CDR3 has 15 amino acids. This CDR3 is CASSQATGEMDEQFF. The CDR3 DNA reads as TGCGCCAGCAGCCAAGCCACGGGGGAAATGGATGAGCAGTTCTTC.

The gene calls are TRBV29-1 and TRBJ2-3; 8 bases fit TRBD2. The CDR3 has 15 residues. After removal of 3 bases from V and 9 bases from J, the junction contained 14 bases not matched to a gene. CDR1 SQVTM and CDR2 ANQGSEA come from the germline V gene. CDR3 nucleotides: TGCAGCGTTGATGGTTTTTCGGCGGGGGGTATGACGCAGTATTTT. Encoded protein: CSVDGFSAGGMTQYF.